Shown below are 10 T cell receptor beta chains from a single sample sequenced in a study of blood T cell repertoires in COVID-19. Assay used: immunoSEQ multiplex PCR; TCRdb lists only in-frame clones, some missing. The sample has almost 50,000 clones; 84% are singletons. The sequencing sample was made of peripheral blood. These receptors all come from a man aged 50-59 years with acute or convalescent COVID-19.

V gene TRBV6-2 or TRBV6-3 combines with J gene TRBJ1-5; possibly TRBD1 for D (5 bases). With 5 bases removed from V and 5 bases from J, the gap between germline ends came to 10 bases. CDR3 length equals 13 residues. Germline V gene sequence: CDR1 MNHEY, CDR2 SVGEGT. Written as DNA, the CDR3 is TGTGCCAGCAGTCTTAGGGGTCATCAGCCCCAGCATTTT. This translates into CASSLRGHQPQHF.

This clone was recorded a few times. The V call is TRBV7-9, the J call TRBJ2-2, with D hard to call. Per the germline V gene, CDR1 is SEHNR and CDR2 is FQNEAQ (reference sequence). This CDR3 has 14 residues. V shed 3 bases and J shed 0 bases, with 5 bases lying between them. CDR3 in amino acids: CASSFTPNTGELFF. CDR3 sequence (DNA): TGTGCCAGCAGCTTTACACCGAACACCGGGGAGCTGTTTTTT.

The V and J genes are TRBV27 and TRBJ2-3; 11 bases are shared with TRBD2. The CDR3 is 15 amino acids. V lost 5 bases, J lost 9 bases, and 10 bases stayed unmatched. From germline, CDR1 is MNHEY and CDR2 SMNVEV (reference sequence). Here the CDR3 DNA reads TGTGCCAGCAGTACTTTAGCGGGAGGGCCGGTCACGCAGTATTTT. As protein: CASSTLAGGPVTQYF.

This clone was seen more than once but under ten times. The chain has TRBV9 and TRBJ2-1; the D gene is possibly TRBD2 (5 bases). The CDR3 length is 17 residues. The V end was cut by 4 bases, the J end by 4 bases, with 21 bases between. Germline CDR1 is SGDLS and CDR2 is YYNGEE. This CDR3 is CASSPRGTRSSYNEQFF. As DNA, the CDR3 is TGTGCCAGCAGCCCTCGGGGTACAAGGTCCTCTTACAATGAGCAGTTCTTC.

A note on this clone: Distinct nucleotide sequences in the sample also encode this CDR3. The genes are TRBV18 and TRBJ1-2; 7 nucleotides line up with TRBD1. The trim removed 3 bases at V and 5 bases at J, leaving 3 bases unmatched. The CDR3 spans 13 residues. Per the germline V gene, CDR1 is KGHSH and CDR2 is LQKENI. The DNA of the CDR3 is TGTGCCAGCTCACCCGACAGGGTTTATGGCTACACCTTC. It translates to CASSPDRVYGYTF.

The DNA for the CDR3 is TGTGCCAGCAGCTTTTCCAGCGGGATCTACAATGAGCAGTTCTTC. Residues: CASSFSSGIYNEQFF. The V and J genes are TRBV11-3 and TRBJ2-1, with 7 bases matching TRBD2. The germline V gene has CDR1 SGHNT and CDR2 YENEEA. V shed 3 bases and J 3 bases; nucleotides not matched to a gene: 5. The CDR3 runs to 15 residues.

V is TRBV19 and J is TRBJ2-7; TRBD2 is a possible D gene (6 bases). CDR3 length: 12 amino acids. Trimming cost V 3 bases and J 5 bases, with 8 bases left between them. Germline-derived CDR1 and CDR2 are LNHDA and SQIVND (reference sequence). The DNA for the CDR3 is TGTGCCAGTAGTATGGAGGGAAACGAGCAGTACTTC. Translated, it gives CASSMEGNEQYF.

The chain is built from TRBV5-6 and TRBJ1-6; perhaps TRBD1 as D (6 bases). Germline V lookup: CDR1 SGHDT, CDR2 YYEEEE. V was cut by 2 bases and J by 8 bases, with 14 bases left in between. This CDR3 has 15 residues. The CDR3 sequence: CASSLGQSSYSPLHF. The DNA of the CDR3 is TGTGCCAGCAGCTTAGGACAGTCTAGTTATTCACCCCTCCACTTT.

The V call is TRBV4-3, the J call TRBJ2-3; weak D call: TRBD2 (7 bases). Between the trimmed V and J ends, which lost 4 bases and 0 bases, there was a span of 14 bases. The CDR3 loop spans 16 amino acids. CDR1 and CDR2 (germline): LGHNA, YSLEER. CDR3 region: CASSLGGGVSTDTQYF. The CDR3 DNA reads as TGCGCCAGCAGCCTCGGAGGGGGGGTAAGCACAGATACGCAGTATTTT.

The CDR3 is CASRTSGGDLYEQYF. CDR3 in DNA: TGTGCCAGCAGGACTAGCGGGGGGGATCTCTACGAGCAGTACTTC. This chain links TRBV6-5 with TRBJ2-7, with 14 bases that match TRBD2. The CDR3 totals 15 residues. The germline gives CDR1 MNHEY, CDR2 SVGAGI. J gave up 3 bases and V 6 bases, and 4 bases lay outside the gene matches.